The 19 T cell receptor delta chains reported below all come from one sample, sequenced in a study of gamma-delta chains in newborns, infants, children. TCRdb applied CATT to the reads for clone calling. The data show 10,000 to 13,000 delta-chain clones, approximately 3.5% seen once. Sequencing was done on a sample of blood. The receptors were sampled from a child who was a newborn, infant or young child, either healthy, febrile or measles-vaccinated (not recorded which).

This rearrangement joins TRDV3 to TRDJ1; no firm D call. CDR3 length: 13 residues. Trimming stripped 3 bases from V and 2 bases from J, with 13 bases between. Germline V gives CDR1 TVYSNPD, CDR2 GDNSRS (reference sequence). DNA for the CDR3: TGTGCCTTCTCTTTCAAGTCGACCGATAAACTCATCTTT. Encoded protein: CAFSFKSTDKLIF.

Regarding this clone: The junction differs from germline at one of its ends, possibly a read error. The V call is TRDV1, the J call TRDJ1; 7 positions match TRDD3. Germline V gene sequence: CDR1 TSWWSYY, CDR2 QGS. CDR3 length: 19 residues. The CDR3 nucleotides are TGTGCTCCTGGGGACTCCTTGGCTGGGGGTCCAGGTGGGGCCGATAAACTCATCTTT. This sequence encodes CAPGDSLAGGPGGADKLIF.

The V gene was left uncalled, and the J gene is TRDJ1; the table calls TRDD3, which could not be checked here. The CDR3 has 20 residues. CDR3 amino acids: CALGEPPPPYWGIRTDKLIF. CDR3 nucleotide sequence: TGTGCTCTTGGGGAACCCCCCCCCCCGTACTGGGGGATACGAACCGATAAACTCATCTTT.

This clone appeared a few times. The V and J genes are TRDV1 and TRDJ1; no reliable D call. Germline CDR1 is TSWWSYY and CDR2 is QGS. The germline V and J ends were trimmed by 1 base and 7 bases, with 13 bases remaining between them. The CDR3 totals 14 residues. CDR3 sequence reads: CALGERYRATKLIF. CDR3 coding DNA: TGTGCTCTTGGGGAACGGTACCGGGCCACTAAACTCATCTTT.

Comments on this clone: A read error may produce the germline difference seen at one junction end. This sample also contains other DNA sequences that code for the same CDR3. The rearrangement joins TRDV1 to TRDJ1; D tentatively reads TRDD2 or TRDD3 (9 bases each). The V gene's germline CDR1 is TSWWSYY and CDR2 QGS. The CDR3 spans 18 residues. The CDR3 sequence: CALGTLPTTGGRLDKLIF. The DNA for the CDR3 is TGTGCTCTTGGGACCCTTCCTACAACTGGGGGAAGACTCGATAAGCTCATCTTT.

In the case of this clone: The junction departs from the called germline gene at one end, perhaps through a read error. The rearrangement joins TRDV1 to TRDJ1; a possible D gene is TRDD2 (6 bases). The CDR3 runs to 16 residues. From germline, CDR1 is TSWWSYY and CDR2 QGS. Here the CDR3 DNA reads TGTGCTCTGAACCTTCCCGATGGTTGTCACACCGATAAACCCATCTTT. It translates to CALNLPDGCHTDKPIF.

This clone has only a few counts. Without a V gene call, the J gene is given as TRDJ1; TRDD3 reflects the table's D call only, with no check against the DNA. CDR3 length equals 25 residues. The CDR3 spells CALGETLVRSGGRYWGISPADKLIF. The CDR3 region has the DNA TGTGCTCTTGGGGAAACACTGGTACGCTCTGGCGGTCGGTACTGGGGGATATCACCCGCCGATAAACTCATCTTT.

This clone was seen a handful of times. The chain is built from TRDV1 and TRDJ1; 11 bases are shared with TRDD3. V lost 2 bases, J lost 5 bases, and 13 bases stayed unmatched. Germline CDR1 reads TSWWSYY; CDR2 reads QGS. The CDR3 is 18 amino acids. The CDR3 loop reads CALGEISPYLGDTDKLIF. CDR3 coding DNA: TGTGCTCTTGGGGAAATCTCCCCATACCTGGGGGATACTGATAAACTCATCTTT.

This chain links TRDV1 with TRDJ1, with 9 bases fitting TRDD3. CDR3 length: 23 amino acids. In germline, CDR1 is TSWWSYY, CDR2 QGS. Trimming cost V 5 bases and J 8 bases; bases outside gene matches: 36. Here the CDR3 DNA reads TGTGCTCTTGGGACCCCCCTTTCCTACGGGGGATACTTATACTCACCCGGGATATTCAAACTCATCTTT. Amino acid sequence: CALGTPLSYGGYLYSPGIFKLIF.

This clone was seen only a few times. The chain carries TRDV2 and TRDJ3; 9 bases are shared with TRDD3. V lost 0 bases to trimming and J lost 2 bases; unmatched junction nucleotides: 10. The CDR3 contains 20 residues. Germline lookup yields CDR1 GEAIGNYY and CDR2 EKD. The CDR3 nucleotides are TGTGCCTGTGACACCCCTGGGGCTGGGGGATCTACCTGGGACACCCGACAGATGTTTTTC. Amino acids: CACDTPGAGGSTWDTRQMFF.

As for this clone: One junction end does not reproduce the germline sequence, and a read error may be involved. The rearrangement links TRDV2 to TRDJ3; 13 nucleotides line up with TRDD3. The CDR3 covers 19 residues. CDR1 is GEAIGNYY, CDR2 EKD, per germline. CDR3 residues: CASYWGIRPPTWDTRQMFF. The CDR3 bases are TGCGCCTCTTACTGGGGGATACGGCCCCCTACCTGGGACACCCGACAGATGTTTTTC.

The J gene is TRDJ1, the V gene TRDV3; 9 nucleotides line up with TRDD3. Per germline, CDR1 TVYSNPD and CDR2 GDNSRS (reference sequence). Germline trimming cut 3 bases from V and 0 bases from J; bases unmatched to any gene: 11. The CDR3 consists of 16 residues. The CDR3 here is CAFITGGGGYTDKLIF. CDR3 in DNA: TGTGCCTTCATTACTGGGGGAGGAGGGTACACCGATAAACTCATCTTT.

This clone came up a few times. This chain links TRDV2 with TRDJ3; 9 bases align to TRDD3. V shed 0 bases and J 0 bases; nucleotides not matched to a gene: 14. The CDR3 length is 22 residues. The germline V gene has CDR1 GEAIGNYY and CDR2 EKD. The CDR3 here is CACDTVLGDPSESSWDTRQMFF. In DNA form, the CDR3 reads TGTGCCTGTGACACCGTACTGGGGGACCCAAGCGAGAGCTCCTGGGACACCCGACAGATGTTTTTC.

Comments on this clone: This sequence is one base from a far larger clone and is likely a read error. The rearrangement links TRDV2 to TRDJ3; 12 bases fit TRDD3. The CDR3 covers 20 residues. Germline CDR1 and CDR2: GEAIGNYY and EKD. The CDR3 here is CACDPLLGDTPSWDTRQTFF. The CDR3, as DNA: TGTGCCTGTGACCCTCTACTGGGGGATACACCCTCCTGGGACACCCGACAGACGTTTTTC.

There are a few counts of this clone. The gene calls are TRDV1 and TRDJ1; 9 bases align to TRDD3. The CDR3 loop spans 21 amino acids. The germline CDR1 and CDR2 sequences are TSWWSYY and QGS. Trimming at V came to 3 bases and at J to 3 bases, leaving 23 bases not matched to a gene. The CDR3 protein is CALGDPTRSGGFRTCPDKLIF. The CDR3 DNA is TGTGCTCTTGGGGACCCTACACGTTCTGGGGGATTTCGCACATGCCCCGATAAACTCATCTTT.

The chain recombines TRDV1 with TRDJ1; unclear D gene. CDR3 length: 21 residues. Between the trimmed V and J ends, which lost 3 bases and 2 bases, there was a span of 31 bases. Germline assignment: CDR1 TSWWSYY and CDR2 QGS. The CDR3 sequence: CALGDPNTLSPMAVGTDKLIF. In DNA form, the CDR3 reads TGTGCTCTTGGGGACCCCAATACACTCTCTCCCATGGCGGTCGGTACCGATAAACTCATCTTT.

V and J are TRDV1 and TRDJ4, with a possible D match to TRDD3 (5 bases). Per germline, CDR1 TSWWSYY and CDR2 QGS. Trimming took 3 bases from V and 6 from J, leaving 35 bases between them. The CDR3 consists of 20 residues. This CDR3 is CALGDRRETSPLVGWWSLIF. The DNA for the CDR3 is TGTGCTCTTGGGGACCGCAGGGAAACTTCTCCTCTGGTGGGGTGGTGGTCCCTGATCTTT.

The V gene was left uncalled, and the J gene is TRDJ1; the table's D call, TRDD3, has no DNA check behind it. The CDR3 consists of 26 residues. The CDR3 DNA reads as TGTGCTCTTGGGGTACATTCCTACCTTCTCGTACTGGGGGATACTCCGACATCATTGGGCACCGATAAACTCATCTTT. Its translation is CALGVHSYLLVLGDTPTSLGTDKLIF.

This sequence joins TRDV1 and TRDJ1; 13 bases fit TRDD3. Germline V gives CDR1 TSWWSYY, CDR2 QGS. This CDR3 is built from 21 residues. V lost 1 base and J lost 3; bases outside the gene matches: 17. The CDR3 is CALGERVLPLDWGIRPDKLIF. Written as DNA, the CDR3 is TGTGCTCTTGGGGAACGGGTCCTGCCGTTGGACTGGGGGATACGTCCCGATAAACTCATCTTT.